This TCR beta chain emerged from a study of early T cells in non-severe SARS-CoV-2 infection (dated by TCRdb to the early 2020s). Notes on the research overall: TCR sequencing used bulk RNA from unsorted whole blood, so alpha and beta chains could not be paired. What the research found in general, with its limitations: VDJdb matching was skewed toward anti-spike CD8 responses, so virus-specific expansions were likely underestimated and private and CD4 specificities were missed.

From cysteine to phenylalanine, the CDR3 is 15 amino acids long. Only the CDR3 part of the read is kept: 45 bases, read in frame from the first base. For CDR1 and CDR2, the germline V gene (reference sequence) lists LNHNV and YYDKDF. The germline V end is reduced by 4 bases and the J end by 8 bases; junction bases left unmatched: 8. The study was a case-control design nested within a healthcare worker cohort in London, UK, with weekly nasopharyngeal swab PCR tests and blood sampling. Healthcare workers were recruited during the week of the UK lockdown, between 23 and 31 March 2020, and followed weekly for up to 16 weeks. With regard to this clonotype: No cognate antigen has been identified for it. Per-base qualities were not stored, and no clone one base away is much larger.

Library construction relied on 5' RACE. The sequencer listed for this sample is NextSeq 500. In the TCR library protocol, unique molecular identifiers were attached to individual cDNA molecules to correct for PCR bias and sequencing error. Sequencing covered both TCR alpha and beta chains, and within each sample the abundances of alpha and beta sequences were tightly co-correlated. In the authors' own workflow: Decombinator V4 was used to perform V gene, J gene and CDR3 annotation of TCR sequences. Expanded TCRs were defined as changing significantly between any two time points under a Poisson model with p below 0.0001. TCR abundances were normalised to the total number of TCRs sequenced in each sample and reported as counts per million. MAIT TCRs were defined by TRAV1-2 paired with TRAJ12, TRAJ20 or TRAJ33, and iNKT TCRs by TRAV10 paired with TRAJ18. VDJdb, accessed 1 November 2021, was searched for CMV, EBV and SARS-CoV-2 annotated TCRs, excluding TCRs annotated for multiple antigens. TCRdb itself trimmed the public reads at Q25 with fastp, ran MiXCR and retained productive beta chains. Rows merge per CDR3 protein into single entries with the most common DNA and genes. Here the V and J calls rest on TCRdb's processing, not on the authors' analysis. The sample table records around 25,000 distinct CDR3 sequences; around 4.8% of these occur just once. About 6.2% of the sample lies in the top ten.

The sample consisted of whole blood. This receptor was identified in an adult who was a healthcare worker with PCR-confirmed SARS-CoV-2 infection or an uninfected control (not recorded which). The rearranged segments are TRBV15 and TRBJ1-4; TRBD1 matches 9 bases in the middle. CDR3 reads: CATSTGGQGREKLFF. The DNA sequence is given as TGTGCCACCAGCACTGGGGGACAGGGACGAGAAAAACTGTTTTTT. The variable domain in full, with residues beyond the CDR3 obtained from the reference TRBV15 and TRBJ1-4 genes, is DAMVIQNPRYQVTQFGKPVTLSCSQTLNHNVMYWYQQKSSQAPKLLFHYYDKDFNNEADTPDNFQSRRPNTSFCFLDIRSPGLGDTAMYLCATSTGGQGREKLFFGSGTQLSVL.